This TCR beta chain originates from a study of metastatic and nonmetastatic thyroid tumors (dated by TCRdb to about 2020). About the investigation overall: Repertoires were compared across peripheral blood and tumor or nodule tissue samples from malignant and benign thyroid patients.

V is cut by 1 base and J by 6 bases, and the space between the germline ends is 13 bases. Measured from the cysteine to the phenylalanine, the CDR3 is 14 residues long. Just the 42-base CDR3 DNA is kept, in frame starting at base 1. Looking up the germline V gene yields CDR1 SGHNT and CDR2 YENEEA. No treatment had been received by any patient before thyroid surgery. Patient clinical samples collected from about 2011 to 2018 were retrospectively analysed using T-cell receptor beta sequencing. The paper's findings and limits, for the study overall: TCR beta diversity was reported as significantly higher in malignant tumors than in benign nodules, in both blood and tumor samples.

Library construction relied on PCR. The listed sequencing device is Illumina HiSeq 4000. High-throughput sequencing was used to profile the CDR3 region of the TCR beta-chain in every patient. As for how the authors treated the data: CDR3 differences across clinicopathological groups were used to build a classifier for discriminating distant-metastatic papillary thyroid cancer patients. The Shannon index was used to measure repertoire diversity, and the Morisita-Horn index was used to measure how similar tumor and blood repertoires were. Clones were called with MiXCR by TCRdb after fastp trimmed the public reads at Q25, and only in-frame beta chains were retained. TCRdb, not the authors, supplied the V and J calls. For this sample there are tens of thousands of clones; about 15% appear just once. Around 16% of the sample rests with the top ten. This clone is labeled medium-sized (0.01 to 0.1%). Its antigen is currently not known. No base qualities exist here, and no much larger clone lies one base off it.

The sequence came from a male donor with papillary thyroid cancer or a benign thyroid nodule (not recorded which). Some clones in this sample may be carry-over from other donors' samples. The chain joins TRBV11-3 to TRBJ2-7, and possibly TRBD2, on 6 matching bases. The specimen sequenced was blood. The CDR3 region has the sequence CASSLVGGSVEQYF. The DNA is as follows: TGTGCCAGCAGCTTAGTCGGGGGAAGCGTCGAGCAGTACTTC.